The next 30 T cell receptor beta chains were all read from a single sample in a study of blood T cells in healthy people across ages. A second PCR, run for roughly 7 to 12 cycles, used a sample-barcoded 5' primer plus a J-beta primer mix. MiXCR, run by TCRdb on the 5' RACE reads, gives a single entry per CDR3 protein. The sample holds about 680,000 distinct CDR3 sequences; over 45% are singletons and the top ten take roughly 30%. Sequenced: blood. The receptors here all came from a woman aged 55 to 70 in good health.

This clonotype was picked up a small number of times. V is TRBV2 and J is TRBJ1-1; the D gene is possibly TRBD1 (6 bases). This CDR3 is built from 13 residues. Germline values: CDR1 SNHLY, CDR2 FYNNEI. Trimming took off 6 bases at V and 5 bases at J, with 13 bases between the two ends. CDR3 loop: CASRDRTQTEAFF. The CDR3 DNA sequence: TGTGCCAGCAGGGACAGAACACAGACTGAAGCTTTCTTT.

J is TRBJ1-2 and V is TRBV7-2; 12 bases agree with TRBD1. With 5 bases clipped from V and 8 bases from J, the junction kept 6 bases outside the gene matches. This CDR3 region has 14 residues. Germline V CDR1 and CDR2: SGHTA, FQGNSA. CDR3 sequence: CASSPRDRGRGYTF. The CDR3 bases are TGTGCCAGCAGCCCTCGGGACAGGGGGCGCGGCTACACCTTC.

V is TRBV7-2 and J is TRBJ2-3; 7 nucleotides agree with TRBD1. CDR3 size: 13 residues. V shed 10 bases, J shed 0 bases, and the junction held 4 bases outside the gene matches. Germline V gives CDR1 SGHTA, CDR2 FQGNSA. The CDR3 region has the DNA TGTGCCACCATCAGGGGGAGCACAGATACGCAGTATTTT. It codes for CATIRGSTDTQYF.

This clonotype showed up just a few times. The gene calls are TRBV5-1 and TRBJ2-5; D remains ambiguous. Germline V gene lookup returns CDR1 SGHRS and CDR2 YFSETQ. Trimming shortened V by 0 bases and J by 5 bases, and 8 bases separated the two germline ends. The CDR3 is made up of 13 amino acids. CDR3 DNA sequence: TGCGCCAGCAGCTTGGGGGGTCACGAGACCCAGTACTTC. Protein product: CASSLGGHETQYF.

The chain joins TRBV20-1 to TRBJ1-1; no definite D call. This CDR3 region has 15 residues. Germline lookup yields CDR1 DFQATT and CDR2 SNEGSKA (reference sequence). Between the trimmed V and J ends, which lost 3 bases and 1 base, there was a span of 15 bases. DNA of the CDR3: TGCAGTGCTAGGGGATTCGGGCAGCCGAACACTGAAGCTTTCTTT. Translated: CSARGFGQPNTEAFF.

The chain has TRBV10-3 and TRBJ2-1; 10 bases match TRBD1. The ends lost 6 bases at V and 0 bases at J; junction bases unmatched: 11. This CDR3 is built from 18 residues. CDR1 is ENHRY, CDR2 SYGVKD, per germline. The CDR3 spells CAISQKGQGFSSYNEQFF. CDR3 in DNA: TGTGCCATCAGCCAAAAGGGACAGGGGTTTTCCTCCTACAATGAGCAGTTCTTC.

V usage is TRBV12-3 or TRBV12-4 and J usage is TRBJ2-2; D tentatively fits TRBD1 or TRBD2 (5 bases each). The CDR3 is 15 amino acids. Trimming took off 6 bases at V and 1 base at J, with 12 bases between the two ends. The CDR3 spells CASSRGRLNTGELFF. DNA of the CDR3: TGTGCCAGCAGCCGGGGACGGTTGAACACCGGGGAGCTGTTTTTT.

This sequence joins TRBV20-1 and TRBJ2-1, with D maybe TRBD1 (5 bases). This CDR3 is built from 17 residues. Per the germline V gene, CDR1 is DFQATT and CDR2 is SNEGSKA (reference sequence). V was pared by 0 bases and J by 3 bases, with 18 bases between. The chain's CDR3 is CSARDGGAGSVYNEQFF. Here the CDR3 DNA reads TGCAGTGCTAGAGATGGTGGGGCAGGGTCCGTCTACAATGAGCAGTTCTTC.

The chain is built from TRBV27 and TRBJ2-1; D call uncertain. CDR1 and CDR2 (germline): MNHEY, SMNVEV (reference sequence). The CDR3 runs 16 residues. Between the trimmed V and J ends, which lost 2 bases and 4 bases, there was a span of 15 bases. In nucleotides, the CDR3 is TGTGCCAGCAGTTTAGATGGGGTAAATCGTTACAATGAGCAGTTCTTC. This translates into CASSLDGVNRYNEQFF.

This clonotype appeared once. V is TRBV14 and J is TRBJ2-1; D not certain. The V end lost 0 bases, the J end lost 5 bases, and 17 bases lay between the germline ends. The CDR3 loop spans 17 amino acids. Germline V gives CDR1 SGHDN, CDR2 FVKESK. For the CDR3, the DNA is TGTGCCAGCAGCCAAGATGATTCAAGGCAGCCCCACAATGAGCAGTTCTTC. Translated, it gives CASSQDDSRQPHNEQFF.

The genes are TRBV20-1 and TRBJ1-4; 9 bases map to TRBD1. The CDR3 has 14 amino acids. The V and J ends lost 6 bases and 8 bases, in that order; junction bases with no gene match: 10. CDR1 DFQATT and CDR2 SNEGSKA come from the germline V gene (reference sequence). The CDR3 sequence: CSARSGTGREKLFF. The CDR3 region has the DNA TGCAGTGCGAGATCCGGGACAGGGAGAGAAAAACTGTTTTTT.

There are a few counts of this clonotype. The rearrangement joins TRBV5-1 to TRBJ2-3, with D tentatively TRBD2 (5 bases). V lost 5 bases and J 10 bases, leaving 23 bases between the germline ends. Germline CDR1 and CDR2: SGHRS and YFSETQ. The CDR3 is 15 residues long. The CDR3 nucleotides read TGCGCCAGCAGGCCCCCCGGTAGTGGGAGTGCCGCGCAGTATTTT. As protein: CASRPPGSGSAAQYF.

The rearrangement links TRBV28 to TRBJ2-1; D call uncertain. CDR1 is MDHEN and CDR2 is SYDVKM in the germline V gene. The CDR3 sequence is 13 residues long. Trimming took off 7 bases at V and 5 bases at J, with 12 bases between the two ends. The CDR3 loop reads CASNRMMDNEQFF. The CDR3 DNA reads TGTGCCAGCAATAGGATGATGGACAATGAGCAGTTCTTC. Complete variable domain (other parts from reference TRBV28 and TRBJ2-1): DVKVTQSSRYLVKRTGEKVFLECVQDMDHENMFWYRQDPGLGLRLIYFSYDVKMKEKGDIPEGYSVSREKKERFSLILESASTNQTSMYLCASNRMMDNEQFFGPGTRLTVL.

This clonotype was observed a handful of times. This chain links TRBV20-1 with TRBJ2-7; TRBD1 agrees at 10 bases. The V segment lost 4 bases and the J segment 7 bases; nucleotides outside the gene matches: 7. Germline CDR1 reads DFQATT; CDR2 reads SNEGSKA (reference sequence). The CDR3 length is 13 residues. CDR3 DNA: TGCAGTGCTACCAGGGACAGGGGACGAGAGCAGTACTTC. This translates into CSATRDRGREQYF.

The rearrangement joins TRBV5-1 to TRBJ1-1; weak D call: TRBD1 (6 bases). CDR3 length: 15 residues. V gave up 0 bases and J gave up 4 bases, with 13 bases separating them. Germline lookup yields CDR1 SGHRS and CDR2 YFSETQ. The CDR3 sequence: CASSLVRTAGTEAFF. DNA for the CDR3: TGCGCCAGCAGCTTGGTACGGACAGCGGGCACTGAAGCTTTCTTT.

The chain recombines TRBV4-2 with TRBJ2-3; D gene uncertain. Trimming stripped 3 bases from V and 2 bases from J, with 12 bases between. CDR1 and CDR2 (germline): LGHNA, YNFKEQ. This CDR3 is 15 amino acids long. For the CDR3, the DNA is TGTGCCAGCAGCCAGGGCCAACTAACCACAGATACGCAGTATTTT. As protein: CASSQGQLTTDTQYF.

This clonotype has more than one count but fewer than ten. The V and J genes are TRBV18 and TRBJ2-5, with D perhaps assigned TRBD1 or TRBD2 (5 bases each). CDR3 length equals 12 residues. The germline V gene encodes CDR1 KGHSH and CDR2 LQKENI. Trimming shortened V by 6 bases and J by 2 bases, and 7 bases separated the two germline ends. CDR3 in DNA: TGTGCCAGCTCGGGACCTCAAGAGACCCAGTACTTC. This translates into CASSGPQETQYF.

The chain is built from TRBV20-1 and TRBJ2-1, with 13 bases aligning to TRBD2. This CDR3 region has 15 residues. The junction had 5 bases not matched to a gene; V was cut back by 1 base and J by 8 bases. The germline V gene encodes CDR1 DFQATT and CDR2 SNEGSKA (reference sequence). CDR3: CSARGRTSGSYEQFF. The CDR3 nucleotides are TGCAGTGCTAGAGGTAGGACTAGCGGGAGCTATGAGCAGTTCTTC.

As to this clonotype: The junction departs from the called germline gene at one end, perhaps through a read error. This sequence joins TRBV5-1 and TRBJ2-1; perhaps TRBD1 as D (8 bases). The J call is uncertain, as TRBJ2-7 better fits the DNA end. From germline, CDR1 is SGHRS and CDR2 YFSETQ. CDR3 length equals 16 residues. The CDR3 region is CAGSLGQGGPYNEQYF. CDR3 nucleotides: TGCGCCGGCAGCCTCGGACAGGGAGGGCCCTACAATGAGCAGTACTTC.

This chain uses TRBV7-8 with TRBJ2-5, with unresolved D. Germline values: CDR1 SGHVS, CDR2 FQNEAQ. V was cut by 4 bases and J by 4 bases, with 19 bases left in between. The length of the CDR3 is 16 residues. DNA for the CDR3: TGTGCCAGCAGCTCCAGTCCTACCCCCGTGGGAGAGACCCAGTACTTC. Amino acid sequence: CASSSSPTPVGETQYF.

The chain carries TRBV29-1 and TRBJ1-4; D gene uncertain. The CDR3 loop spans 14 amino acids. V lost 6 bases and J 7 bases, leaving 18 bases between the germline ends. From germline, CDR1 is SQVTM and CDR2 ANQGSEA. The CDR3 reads CSVPIREGFEKLFF. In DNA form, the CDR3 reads TGCAGCGTCCCCATCCGGGAGGGTTTTGAAAAACTGTTTTTT. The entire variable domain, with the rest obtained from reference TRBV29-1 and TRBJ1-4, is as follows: SAVISQKPSRDICQRGTSLTIQCQVDSQVTMMFWYRQQPGQSLTLIATANQGSEATYESGFVIDKFPISRPNLTFSTLTVSNMSPEDSSIYLCSVPIREGFEKLFFGSGTQLSVL.

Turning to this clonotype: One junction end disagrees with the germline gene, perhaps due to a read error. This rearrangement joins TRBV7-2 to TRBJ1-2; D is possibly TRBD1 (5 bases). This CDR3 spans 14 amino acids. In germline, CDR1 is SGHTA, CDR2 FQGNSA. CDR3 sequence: CAGSPALGGSGYTF. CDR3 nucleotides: TGTGCCGGCAGCCCCGCATTGGGGGGTTCTGGCTACACCTTC.

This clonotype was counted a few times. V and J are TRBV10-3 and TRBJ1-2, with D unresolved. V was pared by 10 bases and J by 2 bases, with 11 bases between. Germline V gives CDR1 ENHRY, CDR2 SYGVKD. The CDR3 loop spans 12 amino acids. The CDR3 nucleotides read TGTGCCACCCGGAGGGTCAACTATGGCTACACCTTC. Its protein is CATRRVNYGYTF.

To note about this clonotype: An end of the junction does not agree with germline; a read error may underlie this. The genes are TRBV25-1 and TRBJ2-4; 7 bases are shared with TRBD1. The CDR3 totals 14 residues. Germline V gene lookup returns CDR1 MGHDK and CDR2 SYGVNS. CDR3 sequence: CASSAGQKVNTQYF. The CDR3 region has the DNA TGTGCCAGCAGTGCGGGACAGAAAGTAAACACTCAGTACTTC. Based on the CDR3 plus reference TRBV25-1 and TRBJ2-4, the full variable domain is EADIYQTPRYLVIGTGKKITLECSQTMGHDKMYWYQQDPGMELHLIHYSYGVNSTEKGDLSSESTVSRIRTEHFPLTLESARPSHTSQYLCASSAGQKVNTQYFGAGTRLSVL.

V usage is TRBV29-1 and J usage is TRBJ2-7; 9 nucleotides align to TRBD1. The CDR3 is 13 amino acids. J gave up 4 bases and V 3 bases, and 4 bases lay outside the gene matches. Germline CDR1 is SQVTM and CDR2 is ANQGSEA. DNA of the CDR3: TGCAGCGTTGATCTGGACAGGGGTTACGAGCAGTACTTC. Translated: CSVDLDRGYEQYF.

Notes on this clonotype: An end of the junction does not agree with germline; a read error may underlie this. The CDR3 region has the DNA TGTGCCACCGGCAGCGAGGGGTTCGGAATTGAGACCCAGTACTTC. It encodes CATGSEGFGIETQYF. The chain is built from TRBV15 and TRBJ2-5; D tentatively reads TRBD1 or TRBD2 (5 bases each). The CDR3 extends over 15 amino acids. Per germline, CDR1 LNHNV and CDR2 YYDKDF (reference sequence).

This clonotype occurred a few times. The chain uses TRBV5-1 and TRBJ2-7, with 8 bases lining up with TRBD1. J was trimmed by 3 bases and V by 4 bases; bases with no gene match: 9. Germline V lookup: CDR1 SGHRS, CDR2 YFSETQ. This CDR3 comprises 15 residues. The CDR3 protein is CASSLVQGGVYEQYF. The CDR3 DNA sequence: TGCGCCAGCAGCCTCGTACAGGGGGGAGTCTACGAGCAGTACTTC.

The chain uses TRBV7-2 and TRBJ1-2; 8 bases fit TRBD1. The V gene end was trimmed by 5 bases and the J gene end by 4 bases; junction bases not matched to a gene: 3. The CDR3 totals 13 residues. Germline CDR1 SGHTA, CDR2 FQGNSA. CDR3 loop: CASSDRGAYGYTF. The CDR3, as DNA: TGTGCCAGCAGCGACAGGGGAGCCTATGGCTACACCTTC.

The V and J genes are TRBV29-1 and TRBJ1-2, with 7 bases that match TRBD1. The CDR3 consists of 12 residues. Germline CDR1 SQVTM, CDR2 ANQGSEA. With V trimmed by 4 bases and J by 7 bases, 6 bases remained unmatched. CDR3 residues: CSVVGQGGGYTF. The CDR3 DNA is TGCAGCGTTGTCGGCCAGGGGGGTGGCTACACCTTC. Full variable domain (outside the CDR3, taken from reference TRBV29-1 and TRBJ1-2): SAVISQKPSRDICQRGTSLTIQCQVDSQVTMMFWYRQQPGQSLTLIATANQGSEATYESGFVIDKFPISRPNLTFSTLTVSNMSPEDSSIYLCSVVGQGGGYTFGSGTRLTVV.

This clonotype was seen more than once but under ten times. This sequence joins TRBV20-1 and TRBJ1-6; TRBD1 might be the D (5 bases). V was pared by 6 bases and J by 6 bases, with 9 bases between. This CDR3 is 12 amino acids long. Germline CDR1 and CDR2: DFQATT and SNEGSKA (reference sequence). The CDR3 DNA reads TGCAGTGCAAGGGACGGTAATTCACCCCTCCACTTT. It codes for CSARDGNSPLHF.